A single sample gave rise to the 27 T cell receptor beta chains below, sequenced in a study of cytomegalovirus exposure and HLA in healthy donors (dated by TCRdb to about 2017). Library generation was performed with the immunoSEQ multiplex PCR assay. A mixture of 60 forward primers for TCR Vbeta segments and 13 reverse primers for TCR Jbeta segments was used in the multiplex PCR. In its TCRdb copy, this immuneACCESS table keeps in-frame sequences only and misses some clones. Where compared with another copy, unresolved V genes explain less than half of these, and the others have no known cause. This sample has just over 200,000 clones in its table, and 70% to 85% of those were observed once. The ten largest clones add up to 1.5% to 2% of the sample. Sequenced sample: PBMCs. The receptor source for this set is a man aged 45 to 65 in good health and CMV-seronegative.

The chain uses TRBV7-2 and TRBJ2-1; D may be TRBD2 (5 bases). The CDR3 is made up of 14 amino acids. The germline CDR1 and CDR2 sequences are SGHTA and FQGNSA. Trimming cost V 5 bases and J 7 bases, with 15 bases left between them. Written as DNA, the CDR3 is TGTGCCAGCAGCCCCCGGACTGGGCGGAATGAGCAGTTCTTC. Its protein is CASSPRTGRNEQFF.

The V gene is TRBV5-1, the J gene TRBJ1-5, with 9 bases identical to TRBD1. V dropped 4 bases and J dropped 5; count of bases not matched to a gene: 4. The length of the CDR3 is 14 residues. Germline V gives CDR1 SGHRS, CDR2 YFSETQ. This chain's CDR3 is CASSVTGGDQPQHF. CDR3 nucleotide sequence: TGCGCCAGCAGCGTTACAGGGGGCGATCAGCCCCAGCATTTT.

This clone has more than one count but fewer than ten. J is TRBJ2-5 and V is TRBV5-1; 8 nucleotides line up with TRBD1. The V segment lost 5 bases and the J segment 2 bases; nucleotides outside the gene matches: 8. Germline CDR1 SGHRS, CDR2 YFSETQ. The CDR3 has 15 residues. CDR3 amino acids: CASRDGQGVQETQYF. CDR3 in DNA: TGCGCCAGCAGGGATGGACAGGGAGTGCAAGAGACCCAGTACTTC. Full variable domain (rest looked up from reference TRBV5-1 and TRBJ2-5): KAGVTQTPRYLIKTRGQQVTLSCSPISGHRSVSWYQQTPGQGLQFLFEYFSETQRNKGNFPGRFSGRQFSNSRSEMNVSTLELGDSALYLCASRDGQGVQETQYFGPGTRLLVL.

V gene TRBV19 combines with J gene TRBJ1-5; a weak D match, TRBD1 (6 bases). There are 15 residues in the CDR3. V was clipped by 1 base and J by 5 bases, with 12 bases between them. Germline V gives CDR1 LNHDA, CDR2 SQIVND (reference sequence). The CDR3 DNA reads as TGTGCCAGTAGTATAGCAGGGGCCTCCTATCAGCCCCAGCATTTT. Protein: CASSIAGASYQPQHF.

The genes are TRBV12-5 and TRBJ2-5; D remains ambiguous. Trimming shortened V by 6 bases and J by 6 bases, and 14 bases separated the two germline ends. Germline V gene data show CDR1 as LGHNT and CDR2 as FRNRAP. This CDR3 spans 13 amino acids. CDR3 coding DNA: TGTGCTAGTGGATCTCGGAGCACTCAGACCCAGTACTTC. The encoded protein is CASGSRSTQTQYF.

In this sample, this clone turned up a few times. CDR3 sequence: CASSQDWGLRYEQYF. CDR3 DNA sequence: TGCGCCAGCAGCCAAGATTGGGGCCTGCGATACGAGCAGTACTTC. The chain is built from TRBV4-1 and TRBJ2-7, with D possibly being TRBD1 (5 bases). Germline lookup yields CDR1 MGHRA and CDR2 YSYEKL. The CDR3 covers 15 residues. V lost 0 bases and J lost 4, with 13 bases in between.

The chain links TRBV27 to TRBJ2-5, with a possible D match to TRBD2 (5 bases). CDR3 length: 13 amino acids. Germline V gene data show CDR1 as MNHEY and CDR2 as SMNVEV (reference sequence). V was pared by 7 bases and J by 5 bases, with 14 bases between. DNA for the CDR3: TGTGCCAGCACTAAAGGAGGAAGGGAGACCCAGTACTTC. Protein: CASTKGGRETQYF.

The CDR3 bases are TGTGCCAGCAGTTACTCCCGGGACAGAGTCCTTTATGGCTACACCTTC. Translation gives CASSYSRDRVLYGYTF. The gene calls are TRBV6-5 and TRBJ1-2, with 7 bases aligning to TRBD1. Germline-derived CDR1 and CDR2 are MNHEY and SVGAGI. V shed 0 bases, J shed 5 bases, and the junction held 9 bases outside the gene matches. The CDR3 totals 16 residues.

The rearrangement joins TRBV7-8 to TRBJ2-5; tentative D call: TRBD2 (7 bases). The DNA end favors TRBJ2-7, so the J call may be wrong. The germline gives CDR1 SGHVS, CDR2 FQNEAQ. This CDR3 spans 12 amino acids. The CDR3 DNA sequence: TGTGCCAGCTCTGCTGGGGGGGCCGAGCAGTACTTC. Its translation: CASSAGGAEQYF.

CDR3 sequence (DNA): TGTGCCAGCACGGACAGGGTCAATGAGCAGTTCTTC. Amino acid sequence: CASTDRVNEQFF. J is TRBJ2-1 and V is TRBV28; 8 nucleotides line up with TRBD1. V gave up 7 bases and J gave up 6 bases; unmatched junction bases: 2. Germline CDR1 is MDHEN and CDR2 is SYDVKM. This CDR3 has 12 residues.

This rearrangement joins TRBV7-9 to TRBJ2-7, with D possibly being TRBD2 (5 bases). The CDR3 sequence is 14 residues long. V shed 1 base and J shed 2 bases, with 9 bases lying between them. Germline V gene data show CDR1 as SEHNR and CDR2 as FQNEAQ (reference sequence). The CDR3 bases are TGTGCCAGCAGCTTAGTTGCGGGTCCCTACGAGCAGTACTTC. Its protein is CASSLVAGPYEQYF.

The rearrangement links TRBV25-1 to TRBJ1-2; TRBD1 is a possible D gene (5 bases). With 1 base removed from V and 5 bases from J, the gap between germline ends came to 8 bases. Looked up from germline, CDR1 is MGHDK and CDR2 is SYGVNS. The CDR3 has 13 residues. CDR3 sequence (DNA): TGTGCCAGCAGTGAATCAGGGCAATATGGCTACACCTTC. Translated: CASSESGQYGYTF.

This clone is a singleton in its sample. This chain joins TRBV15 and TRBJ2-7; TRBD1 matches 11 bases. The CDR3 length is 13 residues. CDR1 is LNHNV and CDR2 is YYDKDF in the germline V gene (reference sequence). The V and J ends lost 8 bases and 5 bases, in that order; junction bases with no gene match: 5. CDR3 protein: CATRDRGTDEQYF. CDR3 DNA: TGTGCCACCCGGGACAGGGGGACAGACGAGCAGTACTTC.

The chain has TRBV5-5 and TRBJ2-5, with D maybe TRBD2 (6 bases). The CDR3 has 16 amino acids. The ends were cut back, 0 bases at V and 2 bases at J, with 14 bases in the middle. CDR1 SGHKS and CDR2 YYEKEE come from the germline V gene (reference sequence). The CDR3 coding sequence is TGTGCCAGCAGCTTGGTCCTCCTAGCGCAACAAGAGACCCAGTACTTC. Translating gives CASSLVLLAQQETQYF.

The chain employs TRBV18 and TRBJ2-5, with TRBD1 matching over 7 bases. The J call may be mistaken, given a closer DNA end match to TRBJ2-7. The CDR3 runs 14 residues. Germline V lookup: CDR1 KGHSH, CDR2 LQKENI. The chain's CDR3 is CASSQGAQTYEQYF. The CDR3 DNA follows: TGTGCCAGCTCACAGGGGGCCCAGACTTACGAGCAGTACTTC.

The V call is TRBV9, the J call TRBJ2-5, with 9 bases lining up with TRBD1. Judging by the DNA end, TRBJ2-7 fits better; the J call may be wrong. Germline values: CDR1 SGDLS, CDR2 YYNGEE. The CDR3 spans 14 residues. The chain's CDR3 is CASSPGQGNYEQYF. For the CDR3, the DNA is TGTGCCAGCAGCCCGGGACAGGGTAACTACGAGCAGTACTTC.

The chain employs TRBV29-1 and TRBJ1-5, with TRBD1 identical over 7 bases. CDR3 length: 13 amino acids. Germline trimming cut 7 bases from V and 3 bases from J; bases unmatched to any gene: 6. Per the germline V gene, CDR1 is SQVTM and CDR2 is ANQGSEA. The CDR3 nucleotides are TGCAGCGCACGACAGGGTCTCAATCAGCCCCAGCATTTT. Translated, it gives CSARQGLNQPQHF.

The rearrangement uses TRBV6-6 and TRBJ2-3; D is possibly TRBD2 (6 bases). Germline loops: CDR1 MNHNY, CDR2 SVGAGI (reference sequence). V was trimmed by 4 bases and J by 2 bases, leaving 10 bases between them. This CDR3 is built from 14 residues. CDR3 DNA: TGTGCCAGCAGTTCCGGGGGATCCACAGATACGCAGTATTTT. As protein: CASSSGGSTDTQYF.

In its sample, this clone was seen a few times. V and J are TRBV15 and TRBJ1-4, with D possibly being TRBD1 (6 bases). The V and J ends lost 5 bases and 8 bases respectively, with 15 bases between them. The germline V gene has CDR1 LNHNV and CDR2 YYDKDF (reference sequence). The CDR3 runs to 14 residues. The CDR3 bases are TGTGCCACCAGCCGAGGGGGGGACCTAGAAAAACTGTTTTTT. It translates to CATSRGGDLEKLFF.

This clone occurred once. As DNA, the CDR3 is TGCGCCAGCACACTTACCGGGGTCGGGGCCAACGTCCTGACTTTC. Its translation is CASTLTGVGANVLTF. The rearrangement joins TRBV5-1 to TRBJ2-6, with D possibly TRBD2 on 5 matching bases. Between the trimmed V and J ends, which lost 6 bases and 4 bases, there was a span of 14 bases. The CDR3 loop spans 15 amino acids. Germline-derived CDR1 and CDR2 are SGHRS and YFSETQ.

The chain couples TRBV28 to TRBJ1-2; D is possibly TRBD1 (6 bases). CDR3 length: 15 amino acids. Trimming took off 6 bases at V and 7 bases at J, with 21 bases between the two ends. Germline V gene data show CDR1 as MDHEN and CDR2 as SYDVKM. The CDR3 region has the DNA TGTGCCAGCAGCCCCCGCGGCAGGGGAAAGGGTGGCTACACCTTC. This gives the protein CASSPRGRGKGGYTF.

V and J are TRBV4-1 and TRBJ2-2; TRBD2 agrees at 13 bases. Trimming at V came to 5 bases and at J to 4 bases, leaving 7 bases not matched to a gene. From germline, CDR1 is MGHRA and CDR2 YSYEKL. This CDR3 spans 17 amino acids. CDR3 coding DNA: TGCGCCAGCAGCTTACGGACTAGCGGGAGCGGCACCGGGGAGCTGTTTTTT. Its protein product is CASSLRTSGSGTGELFF.

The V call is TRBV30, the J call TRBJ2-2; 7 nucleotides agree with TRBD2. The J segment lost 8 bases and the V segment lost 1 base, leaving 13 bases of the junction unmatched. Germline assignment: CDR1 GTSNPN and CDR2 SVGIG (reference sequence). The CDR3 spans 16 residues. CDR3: CAWSEAGALEAGELFF. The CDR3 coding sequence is TGTGCCTGGAGTGAGGCGGGAGCTCTGGAGGCGGGGGAGCTGTTTTTT.

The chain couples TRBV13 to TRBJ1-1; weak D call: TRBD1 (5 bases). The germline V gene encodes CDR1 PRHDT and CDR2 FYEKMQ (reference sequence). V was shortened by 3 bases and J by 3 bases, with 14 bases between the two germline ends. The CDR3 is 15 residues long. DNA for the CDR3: TGTGCCAGCAGCTTGGTGATCAGGGCCCACACTGAAGCTTTCTTT. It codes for CASSLVIRAHTEAFF.

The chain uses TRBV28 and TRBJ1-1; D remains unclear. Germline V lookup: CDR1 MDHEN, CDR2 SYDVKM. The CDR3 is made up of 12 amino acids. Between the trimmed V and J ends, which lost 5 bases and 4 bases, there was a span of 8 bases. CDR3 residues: CASSSWSTEAFF. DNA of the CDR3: TGTGCCAGCAGTAGTTGGAGCACTGAAGCTTTCTTT.

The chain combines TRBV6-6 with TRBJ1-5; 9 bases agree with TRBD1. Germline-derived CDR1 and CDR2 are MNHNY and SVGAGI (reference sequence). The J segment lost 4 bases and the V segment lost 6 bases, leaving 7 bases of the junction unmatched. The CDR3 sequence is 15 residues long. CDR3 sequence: CASSTTGQGNQPQHF. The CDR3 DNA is TGTGCCAGCAGCACTACGGGACAGGGTAATCAGCCCCAGCATTTT.

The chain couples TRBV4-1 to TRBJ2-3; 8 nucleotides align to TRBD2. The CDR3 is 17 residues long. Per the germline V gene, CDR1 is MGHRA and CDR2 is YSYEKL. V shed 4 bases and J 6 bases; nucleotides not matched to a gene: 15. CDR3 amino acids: CASSPRASGRGTDTQYF. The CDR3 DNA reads TGCGCCAGCAGCCCGAGGGCCAGCGGGAGAGGTACCGATACGCAGTATTTT.